This T cell receptor (beta chain) is from a study of blood T cells in healthy people across ages. The second PCR ran about 6 to 12 cycles with a sample-barcoded 5' primer and J-beta primers. TCRdb reprocessed the 5' RACE reads via MiXCR and lists one record per CDR3 protein. The table shows more than 900,000 distinct CDR3 sequences, with under 30% occurring only once. V gave up 0 bases and J gave up 5 bases, with 13 bases separating them. The CDR3 is made up of 15 amino acids. The germline CDR1 and CDR2 sequences are MNHEY and SVGAGI. The same sample was also studied in work on T cells of mothers and their children.

Material for sequencing was blood. The V call is TRBV6-5, the J call TRBJ2-5; D tentatively reads TRBD1 or TRBD2 (5 bases each). This clonotype originated in a girl aged 2-15 years in good health. CDR3: CASSYSIGAGETQYF. The DNA for the CDR3 is TGTGCCAGCAGTTACTCTATCGGGGCAGGGGAGACCCAGTACTTC.